The rows below give T cell receptor beta chains drawn from one sample of a study of blood T cell repertoires in COVID-19. This table comes from immunoSEQ multiplex PCR, and its TCRdb copy is limited to in-frame clones, with some not included. The repertoire holds around 62,000 clones, with 85% as singletons. Specimen: peripheral blood. These TCRs come from a man aged 50 to 60 with acute or convalescent COVID-19. Both conserved end residues are part of each CDR3. D genes are given only for firm matches. Expanded clones get a size class; other rows say once, few or many, or leave the size out.

d_call: NA; clone_size: NA; j_call: TRBJ1-2; v_call: TRBV3-1/TRBV3-2; cdr3_length: 14; cdr3_nt: TGTGCCAGCAGCCAAGTTTCAGGGCCCTATGGCTACACCTTC; cdr3_aa: CASSQVSGPYGYTF
d_call: TRBD1; clone_size: once; j_call: TRBJ2-1; v_call: TRBV13; cdr3_length: 15; cdr3_nt: TGTGCCAGCAGCGCAACCGGGACAGACGACAATGAGCAGTTCTTC; cdr3_aa: CASSATGTDDNEQFF
d_call: NA; clone_size: NA; j_call: TRBJ2-1; v_call: TRBV4-2; cdr3_length: 15; cdr3_nt: TGTGCCAGCAGCCAAGAGCGGAATGTGTTCAATGAGCAGTTCTTC; cdr3_aa: CASSQERNVFNEQFF
d_call: NA; clone_size: NA; j_call: TRBJ1-2; v_call: TRBV5-1; cdr3_length: 14; cdr3_nt: TGCGCCAGCAGCTTGGGACAGATGGATATCGGCTACACCTTC; cdr3_aa: CASSLGQMDIGYTF
d_call: NA; clone_size: NA; j_call: TRBJ2-6; v_call: TRBV6-6; cdr3_length: 16; cdr3_nt: TGTGCCAGCAGTCCCCGTGCGGTCTCTGGGGCCAACGTCCTGACTTTC; cdr3_aa: CASSPRAVSGANVLTF
d_call: TRBD2; clone_size: few; j_call: TRBJ2-3; v_call: TRBV5-6; cdr3_length: 16; cdr3_nt: TGTGCCAGCAGCCCCCGGACTAGCGGGGGCCCCGTTACGCAGTATTTT; cdr3_aa: CASSPRTSGGPVTQYF
d_call: NA; clone_size: NA; j_call: TRBJ2-3; v_call: TRBV6-5; cdr3_length: 14; cdr3_nt: TGTGCCAGCACGCCGGCGGGCGGCCCAGATACGCAGTATTTT; cdr3_aa: CASTPAGGPDTQYF
d_call: TRBD1; clone_size: NA; j_call: TRBJ1-5; v_call: TRBV6-5; cdr3_length: 14; cdr3_nt: TGTGCCAGCACCTGGACAGGTATGGTTCAGCCCCAGCATTTT; cdr3_aa: CASTWTGMVQPQHF
d_call: NA; clone_size: NA; j_call: TRBJ2-5; v_call: TRBV6-4; cdr3_length: 14; cdr3_nt: TGTGCCAGCAGTGGGACTGGCATCAAAGAGACCCAGTACTTC; cdr3_aa: CASSGTGIKETQYF
d_call: NA; clone_size: NA; j_call: TRBJ2-7; v_call: TRBV11-2; cdr3_length: 13; cdr3_nt: TGTGCCAGCAGCTCCGGGATTTACTACGAGCAGTACTTC; cdr3_aa: CASSSGIYYEQYF
d_call: NA; clone_size: NA; j_call: TRBJ1-2; v_call: TRBV28; cdr3_length: 14; cdr3_nt: TGTGCCAGCAGTGTCGAGGGCACTAACTATGGCTACACCTTC; cdr3_aa: CASSVEGTNYGYTF
d_call: NA; clone_size: NA; j_call: TRBJ2-1; v_call: TRBV7-8; cdr3_length: 15; cdr3_nt: TGTGCCAGCAGCTTAGCGAGGACAGTCTACAATGAGCAGTTCTTC; cdr3_aa: CASSLARTVYNEQFF
d_call: NA; clone_size: NA; j_call: TRBJ1-1; v_call: TRBV4-2; cdr3_length: 15; cdr3_nt: TGTGCCAGCAGCAGGGTTCGTGGGGGGGACACTGAAGCTTTCTTT; cdr3_aa: CASSRVRGGDTEAFF
d_call: NA; clone_size: NA; j_call: TRBJ1-2; v_call: TRBV7-3; cdr3_length: 13; cdr3_nt: TGTGCCAGCAGCTTAACTAGGGGGAGCGGCTACACCTTC; cdr3_aa: CASSLTRGSGYTF
d_call: NA; clone_size: NA; j_call: TRBJ1-2; v_call: TRBV5-6; cdr3_length: 12; cdr3_nt: TGTGCCAGCAGCTTGGACGCGGGTGGCTACACCTTC; cdr3_aa: CASSLDAGGYTF
d_call: NA; clone_size: NA; j_call: TRBJ1-3; v_call: TRBV7-9; cdr3_length: 14; cdr3_nt: TGTGCCAGCAGCTGGGCAGACTCTGGAAACACCATATATTTT; cdr3_aa: CASSWADSGNTIYF
d_call: TRBD1; clone_size: NA; j_call: TRBJ1-2; v_call: TRBV5-1; cdr3_length: 13; cdr3_nt: TGCGCCAGCAGCTCGACAGGGGCAGAGGGCTACACCTTC; cdr3_aa: CASSSTGAEGYTF
d_call: NA; clone_size: NA; j_call: TRBJ1-1; v_call: TRBV5-4; cdr3_length: 15; cdr3_nt: TGTGCCAGCAGCTTAAACACTGGTGTAGGGGCTGAAGCTTTCTTT; cdr3_aa: CASSLNTGVGAEAFF
d_call: TRBD2; clone_size: once; j_call: TRBJ2-2; v_call: TRBV19; cdr3_length: 15; cdr3_nt: TGTGCCAGTAGTATTCGCGGGGGGAACGCCGGGGAGCTGTTTTTT; cdr3_aa: CASSIRGGNAGELFF
d_call: NA; clone_size: NA; j_call: TRBJ2-5; v_call: TRBV7-6; cdr3_length: 16; cdr3_nt: TGTGCCAGCAGCTTAAGGCGGGAAGGGCCCCAAGAGACCCAGTACTTC; cdr3_aa: CASSLRREGPQETQYF
d_call: NA; clone_size: few; j_call: TRBJ2-4; v_call: TRBV7-5; cdr3_length: 16; cdr3_nt: TGTGTCAGAAGCTTAGACAGGGGCTACGCCAAAAACATTCAGTACTTC; cdr3_aa: CVRSLDRGYAKNIQYF
d_call: NA; clone_size: NA; j_call: TRBJ2-3; v_call: TRBV7-3; cdr3_length: 14; cdr3_nt: TGTGCCAGCAGCTTAGATGGTGGGGGGTCACCGCAGTATTTT; cdr3_aa: CASSLDGGGSPQYF
d_call: TRBD2; clone_size: NA; j_call: TRBJ2-2; v_call: TRBV4-2; cdr3_length: 17; cdr3_nt: TGTGCCAGCAGCCAAGTTTCAAGCGGGGGGCCCGGCGGGGAGCTGTTTTTT; cdr3_aa: CASSQVSSGGPGGELFF
d_call: NA; clone_size: NA; j_call: TRBJ2-7; v_call: TRBV5-4; cdr3_length: 13; cdr3_nt: TGTGCCAGCAGCTTGGGAGACACCTACGAGCAGTACTTC; cdr3_aa: CASSLGDTYEQYF
d_call: TRBD1; clone_size: once; j_call: TRBJ1-5; v_call: TRBV28; cdr3_length: 15; cdr3_nt: TGTGCCAGCAGTTCCCGGGACAGGGGGAATCAGCCCCAGCATTTT; cdr3_aa: CASSSRDRGNQPQHF
d_call: NA; clone_size: once; j_call: TRBJ2-2; v_call: TRBV2; cdr3_length: 13; cdr3_nt: TGTGCCAGCGAAACACCGGGCACCGGGGAGCTGTTTTTT; cdr3_aa: CASETPGTGELFF
d_call: TRBD2; clone_size: NA; j_call: TRBJ2-1; v_call: TRBV19; cdr3_length: 15; cdr3_nt: TGTGCCAGTAGTCTGCTAGCGGGTAACTACAATGAGCAGTTCTTC; cdr3_aa: CASSLLAGNYNEQFF
d_call: NA; clone_size: few; j_call: TRBJ2-1; v_call: TRBV10-2; cdr3_length: 13; cdr3_nt: TGCGCCAGCAGTGTTACTCTGAACAATGAGCAGTTCTTC; cdr3_aa: CASSVTLNNEQFF
d_call: TRBD1; clone_size: NA; j_call: TRBJ2-7; v_call: TRBV29-1; cdr3_length: 13; cdr3_nt: TGCAGCGCCTACGGACAGGGGACACCGGAGCAGTACTTC; cdr3_aa: CSAYGQGTPEQYF
d_call: NA; clone_size: NA; j_call: TRBJ1-1; v_call: TRBV2; cdr3_length: 16; cdr3_nt: TGTGCCAGCAGTGGCATCGTGGAGGAGCGGGACACTGAAGCTTTCTTT; cdr3_aa: CASSGIVEERDTEAFF
d_call: TRBD2; clone_size: NA; j_call: TRBJ2-5; v_call: TRBV9; cdr3_length: 13; cdr3_nt: TGTGCCAGCAGCGTAGGGGGCGGGGGGACCCAGTACTTC; cdr3_aa: CASSVGGGGTQYF
d_call: TRBD1; clone_size: few; j_call: TRBJ1-5; v_call: TRBV10-2; cdr3_length: 15; cdr3_nt: TGCGCCAGCAGTGAGGGGACAGACAGCAATCAGCCCCAGCATTTT; cdr3_aa: CASSEGTDSNQPQHF
d_call: NA; clone_size: NA; j_call: TRBJ1-1; v_call: TRBV3-1/TRBV3-2; cdr3_length: 14; cdr3_nt: TGTGCCAGCAGCCAAGATAACAGCAACACTGAAGCTTTCTTT; cdr3_aa: CASSQDNSNTEAFF
d_call: NA; clone_size: NA; j_call: TRBJ2-1; v_call: TRBV6-5; cdr3_length: 14; cdr3_nt: TGTGCCAGCAGTTTAACGTTATCTAACAATGAGCAGTTCTTC; cdr3_aa: CASSLTLSNNEQFF
d_call: NA; clone_size: NA; j_call: TRBJ2-7; v_call: TRBV24-1; cdr3_length: 15; cdr3_nt: TGTGCCACCAGTGGGGACGCAGGAACAGGGTACGAGCAGTACTTC; cdr3_aa: CATSGDAGTGYEQYF